Sequencing of this T cell receptor beta chain was carried out in a study of blood T cell repertoires in COVID-19. Study in general: COVID-19 samples collected from the United States, Italy and Spain covered acute and convalescent phases. The cDNA or gDNA used as material had been derived from T cells, B-cell-depleted T cells, or PBMCs.

Original processing notes: Reference gene primer amplification gave nucleated cell count estimates. TCRdb keeps only in-frame clones here, not all; method: immunoSEQ multiplex PCR. V and J calls and clone size follow that table, whereas D and trimming were derived from the DNA. The repertoire includes 90,000 to 130,000 clones, around three quarters of them detected once, and more than 7.5% sits in the top ten. This clone was observed once. Trimming cost V 1 base and J 1 base; bases outside gene matches: 6. This CDR3 has 17 amino acids. Germline V gene sequence: CDR1 SGHTA, CDR2 FQGTGA. The chain couples TRBV7-3 to TRBJ2-2, with 7 bases lining up with TRBD1. Source material: peripheral blood. The sequence came from a woman aged 60-70 years with acute or convalescent COVID-19. The CDR3 nucleotides read TGTGCCAGCAGCTTAAAGGGGGCACAACTGAACACCGGGGAGCTGTTTTTT. It codes for CASSLKGAQLNTGELFF.